The 11 T cell receptor beta chains below all came from one sample that was sequenced in a study of T cell changes during pregnancy in multiple sclerosis. Some clones are missing from TCRdb's copy, which holds only in-frame ones; the method was immunoSEQ multiplex PCR. The table records some 51,000 clones, roughly 94% of them present only once. Sequenced material: CD4+ T cells from peripheral blood mononuclear cells, taken in the second trimester of pregnancy. These receptors originate from a female donor with multiple sclerosis, enrolled in a pregnancy study.

This clone has more than one count but fewer than ten. The chain couples TRBV5-4 to TRBJ2-1; no reliable D call. Germline lookup yields CDR1 SGHNT and CDR2 YYREEE (reference sequence). The CDR3 extends over 14 amino acids. Trimming stripped 0 bases from V and 9 bases from J, with 13 bases between. DNA of the CDR3: TGTGCCAGCAGCTTGGCCGGTCCCCCGAGTGAGCAGTTCTTC. Amino acid sequence: CASSLAGPPSEQFF. Variable domain in full (rest from reference TRBV5-4 and TRBJ2-1): ETGVTQSPTHLIKTRGQQVTLRCSSQSGHNTVSWYQQALGQGPQFIFQYYREEENGRGNFPPRFSGLQFPNYSSELNVNALELDDSALYLCASSLAGPPSEQFFGPGTRLTVL.

The chain recombines TRBV7-9 with TRBJ1-4; TRBD1 matches 8 bases. With 4 bases clipped from V and 7 bases from J, the junction kept 5 bases outside the gene matches. The CDR3 loop spans 14 amino acids. Germline CDR1 is SEHNR and CDR2 is FQNEAQ (reference sequence). CDR3 nucleotide sequence: TGTGCCAGCAGCTACAGGGGGGAAGGTGAAAAACTGTTTTTT. This sequence encodes CASSYRGEGEKLFF.

V and J are TRBV21-1 and TRBJ1-3. TRBV21-1 is a pseudogene. The CDR3 totals 13 residues. The CDR3 spells CASSPCRGNTIYF. CDR3 sequence (DNA): TGTGCCAGCAGCCCCTGTAGAGGAAACACCATATATTTT.

The chain couples TRBV28 to TRBJ1-1; perhaps TRBD1 as D (5 bases). Germline-derived CDR1 and CDR2 are MDHEN and SYDVKM. The V and J ends lost 3 bases and 4 bases respectively, with 9 bases between them. CDR3 length: 13 amino acids. CDR3 residues: CASSFSQGTEAFF. The CDR3 DNA follows: TGTGCCAGCAGTTTTTCGCAGGGCACTGAAGCTTTCTTT.

This clone was picked up one time. This chain links TRBV6-1 with TRBJ2-3; 14 bases match TRBD2. V gave up 8 bases and J gave up 8 bases; unmatched junction bases: 6. Germline values: CDR1 MNHNS, CDR2 SASEGT. This CDR3 is built from 14 residues. CDR3 sequence reads: CASFGTSGGGTQYF. In nucleotides, the CDR3 is TGTGCCAGCTTCGGGACTAGCGGGGGTGGTACGCAGTATTTT.

This chain links TRBV5-1 with TRBJ2-3, with 9 bases identical to TRBD2. Trimming removed 2 bases from V and 0 bases from J; junction bases left unmatched: 16. Germline lookup yields CDR1 SGHRS and CDR2 YFSETQ. The CDR3 has 20 amino acids. For the CDR3, the DNA is TGCGCCAGCAGCTTCGGGCGGGGGGGCCACTCCCCCTCCAGCACAGATACGCAGTATTTT. The encoded protein is CASSFGRGGHSPSSTDTQYF.

V usage is TRBV7-2 and J usage is TRBJ1-1; 12 bases agree with TRBD1. V lost 2 bases to trimming and J lost 4 bases; unmatched junction nucleotides: 2. Germline values: CDR1 SGHTA, CDR2 FQGNSA. The CDR3 is made up of 15 amino acids. CDR3 nucleotides: TGTGCCAGCAGCTTATCGGGACAGGGGGCCACTGAAGCTTTCTTT. Its translation is CASSLSGQGATEAFF.

V gene TRBV19 combines with J gene TRBJ1-6; 7 bases map to TRBD1. The V gene's germline CDR1 is LNHDA and CDR2 SQIVND (reference sequence). With V trimmed by 9 bases and J by 9 bases, 8 bases remained unmatched. The CDR3 loop spans 13 amino acids. The CDR3 nucleotides read TGTGCCAGCACAGGGGAAGGGGTTTCACCCCTCCACTTT. It yields the protein CASTGEGVSPLHF.

This sequence joins TRBV7-2 and TRBJ1-2; TRBD1 is a possible D gene (6 bases). CDR1 is SGHTA, CDR2 FQGNSA, per germline. V was cut by 4 bases and J by 6 bases, with 15 bases left in between. The CDR3 length is 14 residues. For the CDR3, the DNA is TGTGCCAGCAGCTCCGCCCCACAGGGTGATGGCTACACCTTC. As protein: CASSSAPQGDGYTF.

This chain joins TRBV18 and TRBJ1-1; TRBD1 agrees at 9 bases. V trimming: 3 bases; J trimming: 7 bases; junction bases outside the gene matches: 0. Germline CDR1 and CDR2: KGHSH and LQKENI. CDR3 length: 12 residues. The CDR3 region is CASSPGQGEAFF. The CDR3 coding sequence is TGTGCCAGCTCACCGGGACAGGGTGAAGCTTTCTTT.

The chain recombines TRBV11-2 with TRBJ2-3; 8 bases align to TRBD2. This CDR3 is built from 15 residues. The germline CDR1 and CDR2 sequences are SGHAT and FQNNGV. With V trimmed by 4 bases and J by 1 base, 4 bases remained unmatched. The CDR3 DNA is TGTGCCAGCAGCTGGAGCGGGGGAGGCACAGATACGCAGTATTTT. Translated, it gives CASSWSGGGTDTQYF.